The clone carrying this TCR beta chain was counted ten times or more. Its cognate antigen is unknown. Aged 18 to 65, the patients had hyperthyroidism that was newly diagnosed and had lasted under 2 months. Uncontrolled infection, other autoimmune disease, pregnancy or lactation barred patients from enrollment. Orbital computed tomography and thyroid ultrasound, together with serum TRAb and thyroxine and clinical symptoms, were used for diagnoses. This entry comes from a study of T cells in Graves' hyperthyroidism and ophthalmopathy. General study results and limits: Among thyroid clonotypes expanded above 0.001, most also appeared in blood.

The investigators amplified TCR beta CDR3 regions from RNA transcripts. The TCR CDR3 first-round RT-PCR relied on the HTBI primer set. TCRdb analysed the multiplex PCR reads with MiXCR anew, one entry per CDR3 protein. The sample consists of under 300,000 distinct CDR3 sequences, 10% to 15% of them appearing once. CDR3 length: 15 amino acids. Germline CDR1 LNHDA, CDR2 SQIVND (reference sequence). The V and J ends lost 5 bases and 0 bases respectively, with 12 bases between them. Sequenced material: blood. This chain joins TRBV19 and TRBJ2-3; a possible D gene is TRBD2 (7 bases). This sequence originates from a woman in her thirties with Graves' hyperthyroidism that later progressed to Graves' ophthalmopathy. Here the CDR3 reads CASSLRGRSTDTQYF. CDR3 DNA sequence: TGTGCCAGTAGTCTGCGGGGGCGAAGCACAGATACGCAGTATTTT.